These 3 T cell receptor beta chains came from one sample sequenced in a study of T-cell reconstitution after alpha-beta-depleted transplantation in children. The authors prepared the TCRbeta library with unique molecular identifiers. TCRdb analysed the PCR reads with MiXCR anew, one entry per CDR3 protein. Here the sample spans about 4,500 distinct CDR3 sequences, roughly 26% being singletons. This specimen consisted of PBMCs, mostly from graft donor cells, obtained 60 days after TCRalphabeta/CD19-depleted stem cell transplant. These receptors were obtained from a boy less than two years old who had a stem cell transplant for SCID, so the T cells may come from the graft donor.

This clonotype was seen only a few times. The V and J genes are TRBV3-1 and TRBJ1-2, with D maybe TRBD1 (6 bases). The V end lost 11 bases, the J end lost 1 base, and 20 bases lay between the germline ends. The CDR3 is 15 residues long. In germline, CDR1 is LGHDT, CDR2 YNNKEL (reference sequence). CDR3 amino acids: CASCQGQSFNYGYTF. The DNA of the CDR3 is TGTGCCTCCTGCCAAGGACAGTCATTTAACTATGGCTACACCTTC.

The V gene is TRBV5-1, the J gene TRBJ2-7; D gene unclear. The germline V gene has CDR1 SGHRS and CDR2 YFSETQ. V was cut by 1 base and J by 2 bases, with 10 bases left in between. The CDR3 has 14 residues. The CDR3 reads CASSLSSTAYEQYF. In nucleotides, the CDR3 is TGCGCCAGCAGCTTGTCCTCAACTGCCTACGAGCAGTACTTC.

This clonotype was seen repeatedly, ten times or more. The chain carries TRBV5-5 and TRBJ2-7; the D gene is possibly TRBD1 (5 bases). The V end lost 4 bases, the J end lost 5 bases, and 22 bases lay between the germline ends. CDR3 size: 16 residues. The germline V gene encodes CDR1 SGHKS and CDR2 YYEKEE (reference sequence). The CDR3, as DNA: TGTGCCAGCAGCCAAGCTAAGTTTTGGGGCGAGGACGAGCAGTACTTC. This encodes CASSQAKFWGEDEQYF.